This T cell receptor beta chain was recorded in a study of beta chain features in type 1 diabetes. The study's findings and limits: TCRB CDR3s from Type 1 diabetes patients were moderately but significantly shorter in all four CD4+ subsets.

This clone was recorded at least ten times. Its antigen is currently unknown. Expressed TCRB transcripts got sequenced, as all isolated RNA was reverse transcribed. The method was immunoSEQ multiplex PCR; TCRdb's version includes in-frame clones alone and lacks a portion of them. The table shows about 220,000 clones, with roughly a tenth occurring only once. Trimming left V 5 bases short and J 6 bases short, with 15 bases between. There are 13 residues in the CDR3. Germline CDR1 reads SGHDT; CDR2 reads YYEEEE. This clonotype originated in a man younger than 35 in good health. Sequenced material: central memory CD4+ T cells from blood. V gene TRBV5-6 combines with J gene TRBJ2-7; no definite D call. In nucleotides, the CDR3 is TGTGCCAGCAGTCGAGGAGTTAGAGGCGAGCAGTACTTC. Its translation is CASSRGVRGEQYF.